This entry is about one TCR beta chain. Time point indicated: pre-sensitization, week 0. Treatment in this sample: therapeutic diphenylcyclopropenone sensitization with weekly scalp DPC. Source study methods: Counting gave a median of 95,638 TCRs per sample, with values ranging from about 23,224 to 700,000. TCRdb redid the calling of the RACE reads with MiXCR, one entry per CDR3 protein. The V and J calls and clone size come from TCRdb's table, not from the authors' own analysis. The data show under 300,000 distinct CDR3 sequences, 7.5% to 9% seen once. This specimen comes from a study of human T cells and chemical hapten exposure. Per the germline V gene, CDR1 is SQVTM and CDR2 is ANQGSEA. J gave up 4 bases and V 4 bases, and 1 base lay outside the gene matches. This CDR3 spans 12 amino acids.

The chain has TRBV29-1 and TRBJ2-5; 9 bases fit TRBD2. The clonotype comes from a woman between 40 and 55 years old with alopecia areata. Some clones in this sample may be carry-over from other donors' samples. Sequencing was performed on whole blood, taken in connection with sensitization to the hapten diphenylcyclopropenone (DPC). CDR3 sequence (DNA): TGCAGCGTTGTACTAGCGGGAGAGACCCAGTACTTC. Translated, it gives CSVVLAGETQYF.